One and the same sample provided the 7 T cell receptor beta chains below, sequenced in a study of Graves' ophthalmopathy and Graves' hyperthyroidism. Amplification of TCR beta CDR3 regions used RNA transcripts. The workflow started with a first-round RT-PCR run with HTBI primers and then moved on to a second-round multiplex PCR. MiXCR was run by TCRdb on the multiplex PCR reads, yielding one entry per CDR3 protein. Here the sample spans 400,000 or so distinct CDR3 sequences, about 17% being singletons. Material for sequencing was peripheral blood. The receptors here all came from an adult woman with stable Graves' hyperthyroidism.

This clonotype was observed many times. The V and J genes are TRBV15 and TRBJ2-7, with no clear D. Deletions cut 1 base from V and 1 base from J, with 5 bases between. Per the germline V gene, CDR1 is LNHNV and CDR2 is YYDKDF (reference sequence). CDR3 length: 13 residues. CDR3 in DNA: TGTGCCACCAGCAGAGTACAGTCCTACGAGCAGTACTTC. Its translation: CATSRVQSYEQYF.

This clonotype occurred many times. The rearrangement links TRBV24-1 to TRBJ2-7; D unresolved. V lost 3 bases, J lost 3 bases, and 8 bases lay in between. From germline, CDR1 is KGHDR and CDR2 SFDVKD. This CDR3 region has 13 residues. CDR3 sequence reads: CATSDATGYEQYF. The CDR3 bases are TGTGCCACCAGTGATGCCACCGGCTACGAGCAGTACTTC.

This clonotype was found many times. The chain recombines TRBV5-1 with TRBJ2-5, with a possible D match to TRBD2 (6 bases). Germline V gene lookup returns CDR1 SGHRS and CDR2 YFSETQ. The CDR3 totals 15 residues. Trimming took 2 bases from V and 3 from J, leaving 14 bases between them. The DNA for the CDR3 is TGCGCCAGCAGCTTCGGTTTGCGGGGCAAAGAGACCCAGTACTTC. Translating gives CASSFGLRGKETQYF.

This clonotype was counted many times. The V and J genes are TRBV18 and TRBJ2-5, with a weak D call TRBD1 (6 bases). V was clipped by 0 bases and J by 4 bases, with 12 bases between them. CDR1 is KGHSH and CDR2 is LQKENI in the germline V gene. This CDR3 is 15 amino acids long. The CDR3: CASSPPGQGRETQYF. The CDR3 DNA reads TGTGCCAGCTCACCACCGGGGCAGGGGAGAGAGACCCAGTACTTC.

This clonotype has ten or more counts. V and J are TRBV20-1 and TRBJ2-7; 9 positions agree with TRBD2. The ends lost 5 bases at V and 3 bases at J; junction bases unmatched: 14. The CDR3 spans 16 residues. Germline V gene sequence: CDR1 DFQATT, CDR2 SNEGSKA (reference sequence). The CDR3 region is CSAPTETSGIYYEQYF. CDR3 nucleotides: TGCAGTGCTCCAACCGAGACTAGCGGAATATACTACGAGCAGTACTTC.

V is TRBV20-1 and J is TRBJ2-5; D uncertain. Germline loops: CDR1 DFQATT, CDR2 SNEGSKA (reference sequence). This CDR3 is built from 13 residues. V was clipped by 1 base and J by 3 bases, with 9 bases between them. CDR3 amino acids: CSARAQVEETQYF. CDR3 in DNA: TGCAGTGCTAGAGCCCAGGTGGAAGAGACCCAGTACTTC.

The sample holds many counts of this clonotype. V and J are TRBV15 and TRBJ1-6, with 10 bases aligning to TRBD1. This CDR3 has 15 residues. The junction had 3 bases not matched to a gene; V was cut back by 0 bases and J by 10 bases. CDR1 LNHNV and CDR2 YYDKDF come from the germline V gene (reference sequence). The CDR3 DNA reads TGTGCCACCAGCAGAGAAGACAGGGGGCTGTCACCCCTCCACTTT. It yields the protein CATSREDRGLSPLHF.